This paragraph covers one T cell receptor (beta chain) sequence. This clone has just one count. Its antigen is not yet known. The sample holds no much larger clone one base away, and base qualities are not on file. At the junction V is shortened by 5 bases and J by 1 base, with 6 bases in between. The CDR3 starts with the cysteine, ends with the phenylalanine, and has 12 residues. Just CDR3 DNA is preserved here, 36 bases in frame from base 1. The germline V gene (reference sequence) specifies SGHAT as CDR1 and FQDESV as CDR2. This sample is drawn from a study of high-grade serous ovarian cancer treatment subgroups (dated by TCRdb to about 2021). As for the study more broadly: On average, sequencing produced over 13,000 reads and 6,500 to 7,500 unique TCR beta rearrangements for each sample. The approximately 30-patient cohort included approximately ten patients with no residual disease after primary surgery (R0), approximately ten excellent NACT responders, and approximately ten poor NACT responders. The study profiled TCR beta repertoires in high-grade serous ovarian cancer patients grouped by complete gross resection or neoadjuvant chemotherapy response under a laparoscopic triage algorithm. One primary tumor sample and two metastatic tumor samples were collected from each patient, for a total of some 90 samples. Summary of the overall study and its limitations: TCR clonal relatedness showed a positive correlation with neoantigen level and a trend toward positive correlation with copy number variation and mutation load from whole-genome sequencing. Repertoire similarity between tumors from the same patient ranged from roughly 0.11 to 0.79, while tumors from different patients showed almost no similarity. TCR repertoire analyses were focused on CDR3, and CDR1 and CDR2 were not analyzed. Spatial information was not captured by bulk tumor TCR sequencing, so insight into HGSC tumor complexity and diversity was limited.

The tumor samples were collected prior to definitive surgery or chemotherapy. The MD Anderson Biospecimen Extraction Resource handled genomic DNA extraction, while the MD Anderson Cancer Genomics Laboratory carried out the TCR sequencing. High-throughput TCR profiling via ImmunoSEQ was performed on the roughly 81 tumor samples. Per the authors' processing: Richness (unique productive sequences), clonality, evenness and relatedness were included as repertoire diversity metrics, and similarity between samples was assessed with the Bhattacharyya coefficient. A sensitivity analysis excluded TCRs with fewer than two reads and gave consistent conclusions. Sourced from immuneACCESS, this table was stored by TCRdb with only in-frame sequences that have V and J called. A share of the clones is absent; for the studies checked, an unresolved V gene accounts for under half, and the remainder has no known explanation. The V and J calls and the clone size are those of that table, but D and trimming were determined from the DNA. For this sample there are a few thousand clones; more than 70% appear just once. Around 5% of the sample is in the top ten clones.

Sequencing input: tumor tissue. The sequence joins TRBV11-1 to TRBJ2-7, with the D gene too uncertain to name. The TCR comes from a human donor with high-grade serous ovarian cancer. The encoded CDR3 is CASSLLSYEQYF. The sequence in DNA is TGTGCCAGCAGCCTCCTGTCCTACGAGCAGTACTTC.